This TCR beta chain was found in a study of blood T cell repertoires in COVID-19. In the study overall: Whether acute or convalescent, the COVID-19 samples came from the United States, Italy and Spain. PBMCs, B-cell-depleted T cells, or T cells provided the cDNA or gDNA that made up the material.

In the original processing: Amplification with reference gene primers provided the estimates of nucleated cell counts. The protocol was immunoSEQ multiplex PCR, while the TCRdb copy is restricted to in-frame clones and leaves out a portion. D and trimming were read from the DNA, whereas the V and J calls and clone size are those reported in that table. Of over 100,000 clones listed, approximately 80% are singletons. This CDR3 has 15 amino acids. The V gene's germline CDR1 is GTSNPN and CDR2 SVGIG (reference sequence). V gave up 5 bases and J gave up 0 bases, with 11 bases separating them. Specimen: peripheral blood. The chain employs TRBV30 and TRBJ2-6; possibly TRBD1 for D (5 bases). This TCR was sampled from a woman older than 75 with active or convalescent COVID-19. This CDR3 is CAWDTGTSGANVLTF. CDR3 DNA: TGTGCCTGGGATACAGGAACCTCTGGGGCCAACGTCCTGACTTTC.